This is a list of T cell receptor beta chains from one sample in a study of breast tumors, draining lymph nodes, adjacent tissues. MiXCR, run by TCRdb on the multiplex PCR reads, gives a single entry per CDR3 protein. The sample includes some 49,000 distinct CDR3 sequences, roughly 23% of them seen just once. Sequenced sample: breast tumor tissue. These receptors were obtained from a female donor with breast cancer. Some clones in this sample may be carry-over from other donors' samples. The CDR3 runs from the conserved cysteine through the conserved F or W. D genes are given only for firm matches. Some rows have no size entry. The others give once, few or many, or a class for an expanded clone.

clone_size: many
d_call: NA
v_call: TRBV6-6
j_call: TRBJ2-7
cdr3_aa: CASQTRDTYEQYF
cdr3_nt: TGTGCCTCTCAAACTCGCGACACCTACGAGCAGTACTTC

clone_size: many
d_call: NA
v_call: TRBV6-2/TRBV6-3
j_call: TRBJ2-1
cdr3_aa: CASSYTEKHNEQFF
cdr3_nt: TGTGCCAGCAGTTACACGGAAAAGCACAATGAGCAGTTCTTC

clone_size: many
d_call: NA
v_call: TRBV5-1
j_call: TRBJ1-5
cdr3_aa: CASSIDSPPQGPQHF
cdr3_nt: TGCGCCAGCAGCATAGACAGTCCCCCACAGGGGCCCCAGCATTTT

clone_size: few
d_call: NA
v_call: TRBV2
j_call: TRBJ2-3
cdr3_aa: CASNVADTQYF
cdr3_nt: TGTGCCAGCAACGTGGCAGATACGCAGTATTTT

clone_size: many
d_call: NA
v_call: TRBV5-5
j_call: TRBJ2-7
cdr3_aa: CASSLIPRSYEQYF
cdr3_nt: TGTGCCAGCAGCTTGATTCCTCGCTCCTACGAGCAGTACTTC

clone_size: few
d_call: TRBD2
v_call: TRBV10-2
j_call: TRBJ2-5
cdr3_aa: CATKERGVQETQYF
cdr3_nt: TGCGCCACCAAAGAGCGGGGGGTCCAAGAGACCCAGTACTTC

clone_size: many
d_call: TRBD2
v_call: TRBV6-6
j_call: TRBJ2-1
cdr3_aa: CASRLSGGNNEQFF
cdr3_nt: TGTGCCAGCAGACTAAGCGGGGGAAACAATGAGCAGTTCTTC

clone_size: few
d_call: TRBD2
v_call: TRBV2
j_call: TRBJ2-1
cdr3_aa: CASRGVAGGANEQFF
cdr3_nt: TGTGCCAGCAGAGGTGTAGCGGGAGGGGCCAATGAGCAGTTCTTC

clone_size: NA
d_call: NA
v_call: TRBV29-1
j_call: TRBJ1-2
cdr3_aa: CSVDGLSNYGYTF
cdr3_nt: TGCAGCGTTGATGGGTTATCTAACTATGGCTACACCTTC

clone_size: many
d_call: TRBD1
v_call: TRBV6-1
j_call: TRBJ2-7
cdr3_aa: CASRDREKTTNYEQYF
cdr3_nt: TGTGCCAGCAGGGACAGGGAAAAAACAACTAACTACGAGCAGTACTTC

clone_size: many
d_call: NA
v_call: TRBV2
j_call: TRBJ2-5
cdr3_aa: CASSRGAFGTQYF
cdr3_nt: TGTGCCAGCTCTCGGGGCGCCTTCGGGACCCAGTACTTC

clone_size: many
d_call: TRBD2
v_call: TRBV11-3
j_call: TRBJ2-7
cdr3_aa: CASSPSGTYEQYF
cdr3_nt: TGTGCCAGCAGCCCTAGCGGCACCTACGAGCAGTACTTC

clone_size: NA
d_call: NA
v_call: TRBV20-1
j_call: TRBJ2-1
cdr3_aa: CSARDGVFKNEQFF
cdr3_nt: TGCAGTGCTAGAGATGGGGTCTTCAAGAATGAGCAGTTCTTC

clone_size: few
d_call: TRBD1
v_call: TRBV19
j_call: TRBJ1-5
cdr3_aa: CASSPGQGAVQPQHF
cdr3_nt: TGTGCCAGTAGCCCTGGCCAGGGGGCGGTTCAGCCCCAGCATTTT

clone_size: many
d_call: NA
v_call: TRBV5-1
j_call: TRBJ2-7
cdr3_aa: CASSGKGAYEQYF
cdr3_nt: TGCGCCAGCAGCGGAAAGGGGGCCTACGAGCAGTACTTC

clone_size: many
d_call: TRBD1
v_call: TRBV6-5
j_call: TRBJ1-3
cdr3_aa: CASSQDRVVNTIYF
cdr3_nt: TGTGCCAGCAGCCAGGACAGGGTCGTAAACACCATATATTTT

clone_size: many
d_call: TRBD2
v_call: TRBV4-1
j_call: TRBJ2-2
cdr3_aa: CASSLPSGNANTGELFF
cdr3_nt: TGCGCCAGCAGCCTTCCAAGCGGGAACGCGAACACCGGGGAGCTGTTTTTT

clone_size: NA
d_call: NA
v_call: TRBV24-1
j_call: TRBJ2-2
cdr3_aa: CTTSDLDLNTGELFF
cdr3_nt: TGTACCACCAGTGATTTGGACCTAAACACCGGGGAGCTGTTTTTT

clone_size: many
d_call: TRBD2
v_call: TRBV20-1
j_call: TRBJ2-3
cdr3_aa: CSAGSGGGGTDTQYF
cdr3_nt: TGCAGTGCTGGTAGCGGGGGGGGTGGTACAGATACGCAGTATTTT

clone_size: many
d_call: TRBD2
v_call: TRBV29-1
j_call: TRBJ2-3
cdr3_aa: CSVGRLAGGDTQYF
cdr3_nt: TGCAGCGTTGGGAGGCTAGCGGGAGGAGATACGCAGTATTTT

clone_size: NA
d_call: TRBD2
v_call: TRBV12-3/TRBV12-4
j_call: TRBJ2-1
cdr3_aa: CASTSLLAGVANEQFF
cdr3_nt: TGTGCCAGCACCTCACTCTTAGCGGGGGTGGCGAATGAGCAGTTCTTC

clone_size: few
d_call: NA
v_call: TRBV27
j_call: TRBJ1-5
cdr3_aa: CASSFYSNQPQHF
cdr3_nt: TGTGCCAGCAGTTTCTATAGCAATCAGCCCCAGCATTTT

clone_size: many
d_call: TRBD1
v_call: TRBV7-6
j_call: TRBJ1-6
cdr3_aa: CASSPGQGKNSPLHF
cdr3_nt: TGTGCCAGCAGCCCAGGACAGGGGAAGAATTCACCCCTCCACTTT

clone_size: many
d_call: NA
v_call: TRBV12-3/TRBV12-4
j_call: TRBJ2-7
cdr3_aa: CASSAAGVMSDEQYF
cdr3_nt: TGTGCCAGCAGTGCCGCAGGGGTGATGAGTGACGAGCAGTACTTC

clone_size: medium-sized
d_call: NA
v_call: TRBV5-1
j_call: TRBJ1-2
cdr3_aa: CASSLGAGRGYTF
cdr3_nt: TGCGCCAGCAGCTTGGGAGCAGGGAGGGGCTACACCTTC

clone_size: many
d_call: TRBD1
v_call: TRBV27
j_call: TRBJ1-2
cdr3_aa: CASSSLTGVSYGYTF
cdr3_nt: TGTGCCAGCAGTTCCCTGACAGGGGTTAGCTATGGCTACACCTTC

clone_size: many
d_call: NA
v_call: TRBV5-1
j_call: TRBJ1-2
cdr3_aa: CASSFLRGDDNYGYTF
cdr3_nt: TGCGCCAGCAGCTTCCTTCGGGGGGATGATAACTATGGCTACACCTTC

clone_size: many
d_call: NA
v_call: TRBV9
j_call: TRBJ2-7
cdr3_aa: CASSVGLGASYEQYF
cdr3_nt: TGTGCCAGCAGCGTAGGGTTAGGCGCCTCCTACGAGCAGTACTTC

clone_size: many
d_call: NA
v_call: TRBV28
j_call: TRBJ2-7
cdr3_aa: CASSIQGYEQYF
cdr3_nt: TGTGCCAGCAGCATACAGGGTTACGAGCAGTACTTC

clone_size: NA
d_call: TRBD2
v_call: TRBV20-1
j_call: TRBJ2-3
cdr3_aa: CSARDDSGRAKDTQYF
cdr3_nt: TGCAGTGCTAGAGACGATAGCGGGAGGGCAAAGGATACGCAGTATTTT

clone_size: few
d_call: NA
v_call: TRBV9
j_call: TRBJ2-5
cdr3_aa: CASSVGADQKRAQYF
cdr3_nt: TGTGCCAGCAGCGTAGGGGCAGACCAAAAGAGGGCCCAGTACTTC

clone_size: many
d_call: NA
v_call: TRBV6-4
j_call: TRBJ2-3
cdr3_aa: CASSDGAGTSTDTQYF
cdr3_nt: TGTGCCAGCAGCGACGGGGCCGGGACAAGCACAGATACGCAGTATTTT

clone_size: NA
d_call: TRBD1
v_call: TRBV25-1
j_call: TRBJ2-1
cdr3_aa: CASRDQGAGEQFF
cdr3_nt: TGTGCCAGCAGAGACCAGGGGGCAGGTGAGCAGTTCTTC

clone_size: many
d_call: TRBD1
v_call: TRBV5-1
j_call: TRBJ2-3
cdr3_aa: CASSPRTGGGPDTQYF
cdr3_nt: TGCGCCAGCAGCCCCCGGACAGGGGGCGGCCCAGATACGCAGTATTTT

clone_size: many
d_call: NA
v_call: TRBV7-9
j_call: TRBJ2-7
cdr3_aa: CASSLEGSWDEQYF
cdr3_nt: TGTGCCAGCAGCTTAGAAGGATCTTGGGACGAGCAGTACTTC

clone_size: many
d_call: NA
v_call: TRBV12-3/TRBV12-4
j_call: TRBJ2-1
cdr3_aa: CASSSTGTEQFF
cdr3_nt: TGTGCCAGCAGTTCCACAGGGACTGAGCAGTTCTTC

clone_size: many
d_call: TRBD2
v_call: TRBV6-2/TRBV6-3
j_call: TRBJ2-5
cdr3_aa: CASIQTSGFQETQYF
cdr3_nt: TGTGCCAGCATCCAAACTAGCGGCTTTCAAGAGACCCAGTACTTC

clone_size: few
d_call: TRBD2
v_call: TRBV28
j_call: TRBJ2-7
cdr3_aa: CASSPGGVYEQYF
cdr3_nt: TGTGCCAGCAGCCCGGGGGGGGTCTACGAGCAGTACTTC

clone_size: many
d_call: NA
v_call: TRBV7-2
j_call: TRBJ2-2
cdr3_aa: CASSLYGELFF
cdr3_nt: TGTGCCAGCAGCTTATACGGGGAGCTGTTTTTT

clone_size: many
d_call: NA
v_call: TRBV6-1
j_call: TRBJ2-3
cdr3_aa: CASSEAGGRSDTQYF
cdr3_nt: TGTGCCAGCAGTGAAGCGGGTGGCAGGTCAGATACGCAGTATTTT

clone_size: many
d_call: NA
v_call: TRBV7-6
j_call: TRBJ1-6
cdr3_aa: CASSLRGARNSPLHF
cdr3_nt: TGTGCCAGCAGCTTACGGGGGGCGCGCAATTCACCCCTCCACTTT

clone_size: many
d_call: NA
v_call: TRBV11-1
j_call: TRBJ1-6
cdr3_aa: CASSLMVRNSPLHF
cdr3_nt: TGTGCCAGCAGCTTAATGGTACGAAATTCACCCCTCCACTTT

clone_size: many
d_call: NA
v_call: TRBV15
j_call: TRBJ2-7
cdr3_aa: CATSFGGYEQYF
cdr3_nt: TGTGCCACCAGCTTTGGGGGTTACGAGCAGTACTTC

clone_size: many
d_call: NA
v_call: TRBV19
j_call: TRBJ2-7
cdr3_aa: CASSIAESEQYF
cdr3_nt: TGTGCCAGTAGTATAGCGGAGTCCGAGCAGTACTTC

clone_size: NA
d_call: NA
v_call: TRBV25-1
j_call: TRBJ1-3
cdr3_aa: CASSDTGSPGNTIYF
cdr3_nt: TGTGCCAGCAGTGATACAGGGTCCCCTGGAAACACCATATATTTT